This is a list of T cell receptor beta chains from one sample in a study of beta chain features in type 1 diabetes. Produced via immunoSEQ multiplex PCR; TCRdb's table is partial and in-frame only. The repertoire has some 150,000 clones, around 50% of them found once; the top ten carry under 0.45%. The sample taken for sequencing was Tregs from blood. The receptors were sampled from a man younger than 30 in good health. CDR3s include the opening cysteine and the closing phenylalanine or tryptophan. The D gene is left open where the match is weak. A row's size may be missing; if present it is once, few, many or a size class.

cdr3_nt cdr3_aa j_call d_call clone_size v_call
TGTGCCAGCAGCCGGACAGGGGGATGGCGGGACACCGGGGAGCTGTTTTTT CASSRTGGWRDTGELFF TRBJ2-2 TRBD1 few TRBV27
TGCGCCAGCAGCTTCCTGCAAGAGACCCAGTACTTC CASSFLQETQYF TRBJ2-5 - - TRBV5-1
TGCAGCGTTGTCATGACTAGCGGGAGGGGGGCCCCCTACGAGCAGTACTTC CSVVMTSGRGAPYEQYF TRBJ2-7 TRBD2 - TRBV29-1
TGTGCCAGCAGTTTTAGCATAGGCTACACCTACGAGCAGTACTTC CASSFSIGYTYEQYF TRBJ2-7 - few TRBV7-2
TGTGCCAGCAGTTTACGGACAGGTGCCTACAATGAGCAGTTCTTC CASSLRTGAYNEQFF TRBJ2-1 TRBD1 - TRBV27
TGTGCCAGCAGCCCCGGACTAGGGGGCTACGAGCAGTACTTC CASSPGLGGYEQYF TRBJ2-7 - - TRBV9
TGTGCCAGCAGGCGTGGACAGGGGGCCGGGGGCAATCAGCCCCAGCATTTT CASRRGQGAGGNQPQHF TRBJ1-5 TRBD1 once TRBV7-8
TGTGCCAGCAGCAGTACAGGGAGGGGCGATGAAAAACTGTTTTTT CASSSTGRGDEKLFF TRBJ1-4 - - TRBV5-6
TGTGCCATTTCCGAGGGGGGGCCGGAGACCCAGTACTTC CAISEGGPETQYF TRBJ2-5 - - TRBV10-3
TGTGCCAGCAGTTTAGGACAGGGGTATGGCTACACCTTC CASSLGQGYGYTF TRBJ1-2 TRBD1 few TRBV28
TGTGCCAGTAGTATTGGGACAGGGGAGCAGTACTTC CASSIGTGEQYF TRBJ2-7 TRBD1 once TRBV19
TGTGCCAGCACCGAAGTCCCAAGTAGGAGCGAGCAGTACTTC CASTEVPSRSEQYF TRBJ2-7 - - TRBV7-2
TGTGCCAGCTCCTGGGGCTACTCTGGAAACACCATATATTTT CASSWGYSGNTIYF TRBJ1-3 - few TRBV10-3
TGCGCCAGCAGCTTGAGGGCTAGCGGGAGCTACAATGAGCAGTTCTTC CASSLRASGSYNEQFF TRBJ2-1 TRBD2 - TRBV5-1
TGTGCCTGGAGGACAATGTCCTACGAGCAGTACTTC CAWRTMSYEQYF TRBJ2-7 - - TRBV30
TGTGCCAGCAGGAGACAGGGGTCCTCCTACGAGCAGTACTTC CASRRQGSSYEQYF TRBJ2-7 TRBD1 - TRBV28
TGTGCCAGCAGCAGGGACAGGGGGACCCTTGGGCAGTACTTC CASSRDRGTLGQYF TRBJ2-7 TRBD1 - TRBV5-4
TGCGCCAGCAGCCAAGACAGGGTCTACGAACAGTACTTC CASSQDRVYEQYF TRBJ2-7 - - TRBV4-3
TGTGCCAGCAGCGTTGATCGGGACACGTATGGCTACACCTTC CASSVDRDTYGYTF TRBJ1-2 - - TRBV7-2
TGTGCCAGCAGCTTGCGGCGGGGCATAAAGATCGAAGAGACCCAGTACTTC CASSLRRGIKIEETQYF TRBJ2-5 - few TRBV5-4
TGTGCCAGCAGCCAAGAAGTGAGGGCAGGATCCACCGGGGAGCTGTTTTTT CASSQEVRAGSTGELFF TRBJ2-2 - few TRBV4-2
TGTGCCAGCAGGACCCCGGGCTCCTACGAGCAGTACTTC CASRTPGSYEQYF TRBJ2-7 - few TRBV11-1
TGTGCCAGCAGCCGCGGACAGTCTAACTATGGCTACACCTTC CASSRGQSNYGYTF TRBJ1-2 - - TRBV5-6
TGTGCCAGTACAAGAAACAGGGTGCCCTACGAGCAGTACTTC CASTRNRVPYEQYF TRBJ2-7 - - TRBV28
TGTGCCATCAGGGATGAGACGGGGAACTACGAGCAGTACTTC CAIRDETGNYEQYF TRBJ2-7 - - TRBV10-3
TGTGCCAGCAGCTTTGGGCCGGGACACTTTACCTACGAGCAGTACTTC CASSFGPGHFTYEQYF TRBJ2-7 - few TRBV6-6
TGCGCCAGCAGCACACAGGGGGACGGTGGCTACACCTTC CASSTQGDGGYTF TRBJ1-2 TRBD1 once TRBV5-1
TGTGCCAGCAGCTTAACGGGGACAGGCCCCCTGAGCACAGATACGCAGTATTTT CASSLTGTGPLSTDTQYF TRBJ2-3 TRBD1 - TRBV7-3
TGTGCCAGTGCTTCAGGGGCTGGAGGCTACACCTTC CASASGAGGYTF TRBJ1-2 - - TRBV19
TGTGCCAGCAGTTTTAGGTTGCGGGGCCCCTACGAGCAGTACTTC CASSFRLRGPYEQYF TRBJ2-7 - - TRBV28
TGTGCCAGCAGTTTATTTTCTTCCCATGAGCAGTTCTTC CASSLFSSHEQFF TRBJ2-1 - - TRBV27
TGTGCCAGCAGCTTAGGAAGAGGCAGGGCAATTCATATCTACGAGCAGTACTTC CASSLGRGRAIHIYEQYF TRBJ2-7 - few TRBV7-2
TGTGCCAGCAGCGTCTCCATCCTGAGCTCCTACGAGCAGTACTTC CASSVSILSSYEQYF TRBJ2-7 - - TRBV9
TGTGCCAGCTTAGAGCCAACAGGGTACTACGAGCAGTACTTC CASLEPTGYYEQYF TRBJ2-7 - few TRBV2
TGTGCCAGCAGCTTCGCACTAGCGGGGGGCACAGATACGCAGTATTTT CASSFALAGGTDTQYF TRBJ2-3 TRBD2 few TRBV7-2
TGTGCCAGCAGCATAGGCATCCAGGGGGATACTGATACGCAGTATTTT CASSIGIQGDTDTQYF TRBJ2-3 TRBD1 - TRBV11-2
TGTGCCATCAGTGATATTCCGGCAGGAGGTGGTCAGCCCCAGCATTTT CAISDIPAGGGQPQHF TRBJ1-5 - - TRBV10-3
TGTGCCACCAGCAGAGGCCTCCGGACAAACCAAGAGACCCAGTACTTC CATSRGLRTNQETQYF TRBJ2-5 - - TRBV15
TGTGCCTGGAGTGTTGGAGGCCTCAATGAGCAGTTCTTC CAWSVGGLNEQFF TRBJ2-1 - - TRBV30
TGTGCCAGCAGGACGCCGGGACAGGGGGCGCGGGAGCAGTACTTC CASRTPGQGAREQYF TRBJ2-7 TRBD1 - TRBV28
TGTGCCAGCAGCAACAGGGGGGTAAGCACTGAAGCTTTCTTT CASSNRGVSTEAFF TRBJ1-1 TRBD1 - TRBV2
TGTGCCAGCAGCGCGACCGGGTACCTGAACACTGAAGCTTTCTTT CASSATGYLNTEAFF TRBJ1-1 - - TRBV7-9
TGTGCCAGCAGTATGGACAGTAACTATGGCTACACCTTC CASSMDSNYGYTF TRBJ1-2 - few TRBV28
TGTGCCAGCAGCCCACAGGGGTCTGGAAACACCATATATTTT CASSPQGSGNTIYF TRBJ1-3 TRBD1 - TRBV5-6
TGTGCCAGTCAACTAGCGGGCGTCTACGAGCAGTACTTC CASQLAGVYEQYF TRBJ2-7 TRBD2 - TRBV28
TGTGCCAGCAGCTTGGCGGGTGAAGCTTTCTTT CASSLAGEAFF TRBJ1-1 - few TRBV5-4
TGTGCCAGCAGCGGGGCGGGGCTCACGAATACGCAGTATTTT CASSGAGLTNTQYF TRBJ2-3 - - TRBV5-4
TGTGCCAGCACCCGACAGGGGGACACCGGGGAGCTGTTTTTT CASTRQGDTGELFF TRBJ2-2 TRBD1 - TRBV7-2
TGTGCCAGCAGCCCCCTTAGTAGCGGCTATGGCTACACCTTC CASSPLSSGYGYTF TRBJ1-2 - - TRBV9
TGTGCCAGCAGCTTAGTGAGGACCGGGACACCTTCCTACGAGCAGTACTTC CASSLVRTGTPSYEQYF TRBJ2-7 - - TRBV7-2
TGCGCCAGCGGACAGGGGGCGCGTGGGAGAGAGAACACTGAAGCTTTCTTT CASGQGARGRENTEAFF TRBJ1-1 TRBD1 - TRBV5-1
TGTGCCAGCAGCTTAGGCCTAGCGGGGGACAATGAGCAGTTCTTC CASSLGLAGDNEQFF TRBJ2-1 TRBD2 few TRBV7-9
TGTGCCAGCAGTTTTGGACAGAACACTGAAGCTTTCTTT CASSFGQNTEAFF TRBJ1-1 - - TRBV6-5
TGTGCCAGCAGTTGGAGGACGGAGACCCAGTACTTC CASSWRTETQYF TRBJ2-5 - few TRBV6-5
TGTGCCAGCAGAACTCGACTAGCGGGTGGCTACGAGCAGTACTTC CASRTRLAGGYEQYF TRBJ2-7 TRBD2 - TRBV6-1